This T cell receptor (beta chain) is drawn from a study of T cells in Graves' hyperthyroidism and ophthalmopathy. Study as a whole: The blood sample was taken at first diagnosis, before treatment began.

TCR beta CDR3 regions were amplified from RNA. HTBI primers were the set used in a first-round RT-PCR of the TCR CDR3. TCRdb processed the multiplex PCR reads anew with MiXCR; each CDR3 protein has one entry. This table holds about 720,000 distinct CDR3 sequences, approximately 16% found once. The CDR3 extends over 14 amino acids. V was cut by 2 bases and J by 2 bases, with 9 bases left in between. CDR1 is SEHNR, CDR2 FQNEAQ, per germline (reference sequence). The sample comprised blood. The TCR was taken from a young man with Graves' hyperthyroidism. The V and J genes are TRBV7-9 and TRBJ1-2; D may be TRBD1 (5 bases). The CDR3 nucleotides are TGTGCCAGCAGCTTAATGGGGGTGAACTATGGCTACACCTTC. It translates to CASSLMGVNYGYTF.